Listed here is a single T cell receptor (beta chain). The entry originates in a study of CD8 T cells in Susac syndrome. TCR beta from blood CD8+ and CD4+ T cells was sequenced. V dropped 8 bases and J dropped 0; count of bases not matched to a gene: 11. The CDR3 extends over 17 amino acids. Per the germline V gene, CDR1 is MNHEY and CDR2 is SMNVEV (reference sequence). An input of 0.5 to 1 ug of RNA was subjected to reverse transcription using random hexamers. A single record per CDR3 protein comes from TCRdb applying MiXCR to the immunoSEQ multiplex PCR reads. Of approximately 180,000 distinct CDR3 sequences listed, nearly 97% are singletons.

The sequencing sample was made of CD4+ T cells from PBMCs. The sequence derives from a human donor with multiple sclerosis. This sequence joins TRBV27 and TRBJ1-5, with 9 bases identical to TRBD1. CDR3 bases: TGTGCCAGCCGTAATACAGGGGGCCCGTATAGCAATCAGCCCCAGCATTTT. It is translated as CASRNTGGPYSNQPQHF.